The 20 T cell receptor beta chains presented below share a single source sample, sequenced in a study of cytomegalovirus exposure and HLA in healthy donors. PCR involved 60 Vbeta and 13 Jbeta primers. Clones were read by immunoSEQ multiplex PCR, and TCRdb kept only the in-frame ones, dropping some. The sample holds roughly 150,000 clones, about 80% seen once. The sample consisted of PBMCs. All receptors derive from a male donor in good health and CMV-seronegative.

The rearrangement uses TRBV29-1 and TRBJ1-2, with 9 bases lining up with TRBD1. The CDR3 consists of 11 residues. Germline V gives CDR1 SQVTM, CDR2 ANQGSEA. V was pared by 7 bases and J by 6 bases, with 3 bases of the junction left unmatched. The CDR3 DNA follows: TGCAGCGACCGGGACAGGGATGGCTACACCTTC. It encodes CSDRDRDGYTF. Full variable domain (rest looked up from reference TRBV29-1 and TRBJ1-2): SAVISQKPSRDICQRGTSLTIQCQVDSQVTMMFWYRQQPGQSLTLIATANQGSEATYESGFVIDKFPISRPNLTFSTLTVSNMSPEDSSIYLCSDRDRDGYTFGSGTRLTVV.

V gene TRBV19 combines with J gene TRBJ2-1, with D perhaps matching TRBD1 (5 bases). The ends were cut back, 2 bases at V and 4 bases at J, with 15 bases in the middle. The CDR3 is 16 amino acids. The germline V gene encodes CDR1 LNHDA and CDR2 SQIVND (reference sequence). CDR3 protein: CASSILQGGAYNEQFF. The CDR3 DNA reads TGTGCCAGTAGTATATTGCAGGGTGGGGCTTACAATGAGCAGTTCTTC.

In DNA form, the CDR3 reads TGTGCCAGCAACCTGGGGGCTAGCGGGAGGTGGGATGGAGAGACCCAGTACTTC. This sequence encodes CASNLGASGRWDGETQYF. The chain links TRBV7-9 to TRBJ2-5, with 11 bases that match TRBD2. This CDR3 is 18 amino acids long. Germline lookup yields CDR1 SEHNR and CDR2 FQNEAQ (reference sequence). V lost 7 bases and J lost 4; bases outside the gene matches: 17.

This clone was found a few times. DNA for the CDR3: TGTGCCAGCAGCTTAGAGAGGGGAGGGGACACTGAAGCTTTCTTT. This translates into CASSLERGGDTEAFF. This rearrangement joins TRBV7-9 to TRBJ1-1, with D possibly being TRBD1 (5 bases). Trimming removed 1 base at V and 3 bases at J, with 12 bases between. Germline CDR1 and CDR2: SEHNR and FQNEAQ (reference sequence). There are 15 residues in the CDR3.

The V and J genes are TRBV28 and TRBJ2-7, with 10 nucleotides matching TRBD2. CDR3 length equals 16 residues. Looked up from germline, CDR1 is MDHEN and CDR2 is SYDVKM. V was clipped by 5 bases and J by 0 bases; unmatched bases: 7. The CDR3 loop is CASSLSLAGDSYEQYF. DNA of the CDR3: TGTGCCAGCAGTCTATCGCTAGCGGGGGACTCCTACGAGCAGTACTTC.

The genes are TRBV7-3 and TRBJ2-7; possible D gene TRBD2, 6 bases. CDR1 SGHTA and CDR2 FQGTGA come from the germline V gene. CDR3 length equals 15 residues. The ends were cut back, 5 bases at V and 3 bases at J, with 17 bases in the middle. CDR3 sequence (DNA): TGTGCCAGCAGCCCCGGGATGGGGGGTGGCTACGAGCAGTACTTC. It encodes CASSPGMGGGYEQYF.

The rearrangement uses TRBV5-1 and TRBJ1-1, with TRBD1 matching 9 bases. The CDR3 extends over 17 amino acids. J gave up 0 bases and V 1 base, and 7 bases lay outside the gene matches. Germline CDR1 is SGHRS and CDR2 is YFSETQ. CDR3 nucleotide sequence: TGCGCCAGCAGCTTGCAACCGGGACAGGGCATGAACACTGAAGCTTTCTTT. Amino acids: CASSLQPGQGMNTEAFF.

V is TRBV7-8 and J is TRBJ1-1; TRBD1 matches at 9 bases. The V and J ends lost 4 bases and 5 bases, in that order; junction bases with no gene match: 11. Germline CDR1 reads SGHVS; CDR2 reads FQNEAQ. The CDR3 runs 16 residues. The CDR3 nucleotides are TGTGCCAGCAGCTCACCGACAGGGGGTCTGTCAACTGAAGCTTTCTTT. It is translated as CASSSPTGGLSTEAFF.

This sequence joins TRBV30 and TRBJ2-7; TRBD1 agrees at 11 bases. There are 14 residues in the CDR3. The junction had 6 bases not matched to a gene; V was cut back by 3 bases and J by 5 bases. The germline gives CDR1 GTSNPN, CDR2 SVGIG (reference sequence). CDR3 nucleotide sequence: TGTGCCTGGAGCCGCGGACAGGGGGCCCACGAGCAGTACTTC. Translated, it gives CAWSRGQGAHEQYF.

The chain employs TRBV6-6 and TRBJ2-5; possible D gene TRBD1, 6 bases. The CDR3 runs 14 residues. The ends were cut back, 1 base at V and 5 bases at J, with 11 bases in the middle. The V gene's germline CDR1 is MNHNY and CDR2 SVGAGI (reference sequence). CDR3 coding DNA: TGTGCCAGCAGTTACTGGGACAATTCCGAGACCCAGTACTTC. Its protein product is CASSYWDNSETQYF.

V is TRBV7-2 and J is TRBJ1-2, with unresolved D. The CDR3 runs to 14 residues. Germline CDR1 is SGHTA and CDR2 is FQGNSA. The V gene lost 5 bases and the J gene lost 0 bases, with 10 bases spanning the gap. CDR3: CASSLEGSNYGYTF. The CDR3 DNA reads TGTGCCAGCAGCCTGGAGGGCTCTAACTATGGCTACACCTTC.

This rearrangement joins TRBV27 to TRBJ1-6; D is possibly TRBD1 (5 bases). Germline V gene data show CDR1 as MNHEY and CDR2 as SMNVEV (reference sequence). The CDR3 is 15 amino acids. V shed 7 bases and J shed 11 bases, with 21 bases lying between them. CDR3 sequence: CASTAGGRGETPLHF. CDR3 DNA sequence: TGTGCCAGCACTGCGGGAGGGAGGGGAGAGACACCCCTCCACTTT.

V is TRBV6-5 and J is TRBJ2-1; the match to TRBD2 covers 11 bases. The CDR3 is 16 amino acids. Trimming at V came to 0 bases and at J to 6 bases, leaving 4 bases not matched to a gene. Germline V gene sequence: CDR1 MNHEY, CDR2 SVGAGI. This CDR3 reads CASSYSSGRVSNEQFF. DNA of the CDR3: TGTGCCAGCAGTTACTCTAGCGGGAGGGTGTCCAATGAGCAGTTCTTC.

With respect to this clone: An end of the junction does not agree with germline; a read error may underlie this. The chain recombines TRBV6-5 with TRBJ2-7; D is possibly TRBD1 (5 bases). Germline CDR1 and CDR2: MNHEY and SVGAGI. There are 13 residues in the CDR3. The CDR3 here is CASSYSKGSQGDF. CDR3 in DNA: TGTGCCAGCAGTTACTCGAAAGGATCGCAGGGTGACTTC.

The CDR3 DNA sequence: TGTGCCAGCAGCTTGGACCTTCCAGGGGAGCAGTACTTC. Its protein is CASSLDLPGEQYF. The V call is TRBV5-5, the J call TRBJ2-7; D might be TRBD1 (5 bases). The CDR3 contains 13 residues. Germline loops: CDR1 SGHKS, CDR2 YYEKEE (reference sequence). V was pared by 0 bases and J by 7 bases, with 11 bases between.

The chain joins TRBV2 to TRBJ2-7; D ambiguous. The CDR3 loop spans 15 amino acids. Looked up from germline, CDR1 is SNHLY and CDR2 is FYNNEI. V was clipped by 1 base and J by 0 bases, with 10 bases between them. The CDR3: CASSEGHTNSYEQYF. For the CDR3, the DNA is TGTGCCAGCAGTGAAGGACACACAAACTCCTACGAGCAGTACTTC.

This clone was counted only a few times. V usage is TRBV19 and J usage is TRBJ2-1; 7 positions agree with TRBD1. The CDR3 loop spans 17 amino acids. Trimming removed 8 bases from V and 6 bases from J; junction bases left unmatched: 19. Germline assignment: CDR1 LNHDA and CDR2 SQIVND (reference sequence). This CDR3 reads CASESPFDRVGRNEQFF. CDR3 nucleotides: TGTGCCAGTGAGTCGCCCTTCGACAGGGTCGGTCGCAATGAGCAGTTCTTC.

The V and J genes are TRBV6-5 and TRBJ2-2; D remains unclear. Looked up from germline, CDR1 is MNHEY and CDR2 is SVGAGI. V lost 2 bases and J lost 5, with 12 bases in between. CDR3 size: 15 residues. This chain's CDR3 is CASSYGGGTTGELFF. Here the CDR3 DNA reads TGTGCCAGCAGTTACGGCGGTGGAACGACCGGGGAGCTGTTTTTT.

There are a few counts of this clone. The V call is TRBV7-2, the J call TRBJ2-5; 11 nucleotides agree with TRBD2. This CDR3 region has 16 residues. Trimming took 5 bases from V and 5 from J; bases not matched to a gene: 10. The germline CDR1 and CDR2 sequences are SGHTA and FQGNSA. CDR3: CASSQVGSGGGETQYF. The CDR3 region has the DNA TGTGCCAGCAGCCAAGTGGGTAGCGGGGGGGGTGAGACCCAGTACTTC.

The chain is built from TRBV7-8 and TRBJ2-5, with TRBD2 matching 9 bases. The end of the DNA is better explained by TRBJ2-7, so the J call may be wrong. The CDR3 length is 15 residues. Germline assignment: CDR1 SGHVS and CDR2 FQNEAQ. The CDR3 sequence is CASSLSSGVHYEQYF. CDR3 in DNA: TGTGCCAGCAGCTTATCTAGCGGGGTCCACTACGAGCAGTACTTC.